This TCR beta chain was sequenced during a study of OX40 agonist ivuxolimab in advanced cancers. Some clones are missing from TCRdb's copy, which holds only in-frame ones; the method was immunoSEQ multiplex PCR. Altogether about 73,000 clones are present, 86% being singletons, with the ten largest covering under 0.75%. V shed 5 bases and J 0 bases; nucleotides not matched to a gene: 3. The CDR3 is 15 residues long. Germline V gene lookup returns CDR1 SGHRS and CDR2 YFSETQ. This clone was picked up a small number of times. The V and J genes are TRBV5-1 and TRBJ1-5; 9 nucleotides line up with TRBD1. The sequence came from an adult with an advanced solid tumor such as melanoma, head and neck, liver or kidney cancer. The sample here was CD4+ or CD8+ T cells sorted from blood, taken in a trial of the OX40 agonist ivuxolimab. DNA of the CDR3: TGCGCCAGCAGGTCGGGACAGGGTAGCAATCAGCCCCAGCATTTT. It specifies CASRSGQGSNQPQHF.